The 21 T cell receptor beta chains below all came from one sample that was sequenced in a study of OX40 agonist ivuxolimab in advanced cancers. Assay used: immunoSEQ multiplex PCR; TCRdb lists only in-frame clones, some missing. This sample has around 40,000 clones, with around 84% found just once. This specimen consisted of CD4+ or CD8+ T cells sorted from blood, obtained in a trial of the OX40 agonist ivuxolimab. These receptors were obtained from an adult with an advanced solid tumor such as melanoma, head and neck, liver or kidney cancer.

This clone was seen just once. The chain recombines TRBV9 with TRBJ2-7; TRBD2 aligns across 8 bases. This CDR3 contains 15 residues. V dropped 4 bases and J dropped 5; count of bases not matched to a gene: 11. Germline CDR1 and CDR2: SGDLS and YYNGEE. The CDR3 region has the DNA TGTGCCAGCAGCCCCCGGACTAGCAGTTTCGACGAGCAGTACTTC. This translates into CASSPRTSSFDEQYF. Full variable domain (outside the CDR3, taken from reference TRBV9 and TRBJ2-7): DSGVTQTPKHLITATGQRVTLRCSPRSGDLSVYWYQQSLDQGLQFLIQYYNGEERAKGNILERFSAQQFPDLHSELNLSSLELGDSALYFCASSPRTSSFDEQYFGPGTRLTVT.

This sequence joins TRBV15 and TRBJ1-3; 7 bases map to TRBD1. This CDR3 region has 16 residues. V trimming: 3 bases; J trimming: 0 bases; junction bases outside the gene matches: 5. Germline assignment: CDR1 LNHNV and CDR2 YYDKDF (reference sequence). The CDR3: CATSSEDRDSGNTIYF. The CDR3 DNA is TGTGCCACCAGCAGTGAAGACAGGGACTCTGGAAACACCATATATTTT.

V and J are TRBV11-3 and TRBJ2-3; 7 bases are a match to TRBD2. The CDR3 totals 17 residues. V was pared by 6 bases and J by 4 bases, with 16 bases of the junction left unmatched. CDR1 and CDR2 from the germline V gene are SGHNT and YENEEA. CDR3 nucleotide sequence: TGTGCCAGCAGGGGCCCTAGCGGCTCTTCGGGGGCAGATACGCAGTATTTT. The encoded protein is CASRGPSGSSGADTQYF.

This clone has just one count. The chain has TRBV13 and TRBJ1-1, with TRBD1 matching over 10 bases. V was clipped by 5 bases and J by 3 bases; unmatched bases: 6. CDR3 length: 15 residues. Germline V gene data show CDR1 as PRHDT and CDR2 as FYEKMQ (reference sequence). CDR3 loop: CASSPTGTGDTEAFF. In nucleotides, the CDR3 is TGTGCCAGCAGCCCCACCGGGACAGGGGACACTGAAGCTTTCTTT.

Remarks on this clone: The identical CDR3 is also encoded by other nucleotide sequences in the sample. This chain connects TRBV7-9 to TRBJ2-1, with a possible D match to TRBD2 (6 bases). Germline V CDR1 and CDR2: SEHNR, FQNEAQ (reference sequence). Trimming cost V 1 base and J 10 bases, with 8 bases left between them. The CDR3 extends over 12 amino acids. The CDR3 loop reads CASSLGLAEQFF. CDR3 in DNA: TGTGCCAGCAGCTTAGGGCTAGCGGAGCAGTTCTTC.

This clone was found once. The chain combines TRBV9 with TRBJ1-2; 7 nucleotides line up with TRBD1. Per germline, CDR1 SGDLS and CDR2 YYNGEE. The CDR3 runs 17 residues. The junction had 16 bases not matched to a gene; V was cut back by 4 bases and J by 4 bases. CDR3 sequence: CASSRAGPGQTSYGYTF. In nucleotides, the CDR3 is TGTGCCAGCAGCCGCGCTGGGCCGGGACAGACCTCCTATGGCTACACCTTC.

The CDR3 is CASSPPQAGSSNIQYF. CDR3 coding DNA: TGTGCCAGCAGCCCACCTCAAGCGGGGAGTTCAAACATTCAGTACTTC. V gene TRBV9 combines with J gene TRBJ2-4, with 7 nucleotides matching TRBD2. V gave up 4 bases and J gave up 6 bases; unmatched junction bases: 13. The CDR3 sequence is 16 residues long. CDR1 and CDR2 from the germline V gene are SGDLS and YYNGEE.

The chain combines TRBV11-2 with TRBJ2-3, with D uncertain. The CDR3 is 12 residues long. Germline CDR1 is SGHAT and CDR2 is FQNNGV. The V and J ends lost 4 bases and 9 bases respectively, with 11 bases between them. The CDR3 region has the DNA TGTGCCAGCAGCTACGACCTCTCGACGCAGTATTTT. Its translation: CASSYDLSTQYF. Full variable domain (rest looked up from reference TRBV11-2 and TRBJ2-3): EAGVAQSPRYKIIEKRQSVAFWCNPISGHATLYWYQQILGQGPKLLIQFQNNGVVDDSQLPKDRFSAERLKGVDSTLKIQPAKLEDSAVYLCASSYDLSTQYFGPGTRLTVL.

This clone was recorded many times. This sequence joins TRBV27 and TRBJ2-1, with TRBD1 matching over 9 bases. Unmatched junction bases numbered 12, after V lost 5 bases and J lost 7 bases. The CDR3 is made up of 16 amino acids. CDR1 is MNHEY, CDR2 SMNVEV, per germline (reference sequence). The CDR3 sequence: CASSASPGTGTNEQFF. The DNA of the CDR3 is TGTGCCAGCAGTGCCTCACCCGGGACAGGGACGAATGAGCAGTTCTTC.

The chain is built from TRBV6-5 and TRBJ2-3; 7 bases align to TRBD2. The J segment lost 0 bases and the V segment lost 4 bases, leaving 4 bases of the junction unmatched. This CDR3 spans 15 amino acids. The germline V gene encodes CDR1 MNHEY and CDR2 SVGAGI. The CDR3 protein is CASSSGLLSTDTQYF. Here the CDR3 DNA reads TGTGCCAGCAGTTCGGGACTACTTAGCACAGATACGCAGTATTTT.

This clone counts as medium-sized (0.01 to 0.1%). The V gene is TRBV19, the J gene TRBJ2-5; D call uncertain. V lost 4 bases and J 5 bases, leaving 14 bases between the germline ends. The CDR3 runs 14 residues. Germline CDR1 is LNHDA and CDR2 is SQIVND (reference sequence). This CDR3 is CASSRDARGETQYF. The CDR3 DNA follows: TGTGCCAGTAGTAGGGATGCCCGTGGCGAGACCCAGTACTTC. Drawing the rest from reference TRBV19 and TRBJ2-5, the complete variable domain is DGGITQSPKYLFRKEGQNVTLSCEQNLNHDAMYWYRQDPGQGLRLIYYSQIVNDFQKGDIAEGYSVSREKKESFPLTVTSAQKNPTAFYLCASSRDARGETQYFGPGTRLLVL.

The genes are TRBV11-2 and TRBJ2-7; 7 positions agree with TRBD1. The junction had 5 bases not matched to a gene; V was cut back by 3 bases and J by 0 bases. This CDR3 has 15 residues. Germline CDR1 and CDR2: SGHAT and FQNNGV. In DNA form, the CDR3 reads TGTGCCAGCAGCTTGGGGACAGCTAGCTCCTACGAGCAGTACTTC. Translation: CASSLGTASSYEQYF.

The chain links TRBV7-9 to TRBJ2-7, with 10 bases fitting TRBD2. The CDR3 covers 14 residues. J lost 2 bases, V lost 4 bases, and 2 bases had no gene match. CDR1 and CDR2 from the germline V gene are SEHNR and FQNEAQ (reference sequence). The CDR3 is CASSSGLATYEQYF. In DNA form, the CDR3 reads TGTGCCAGCAGCTCGGGACTAGCGACCTACGAGCAGTACTTC.

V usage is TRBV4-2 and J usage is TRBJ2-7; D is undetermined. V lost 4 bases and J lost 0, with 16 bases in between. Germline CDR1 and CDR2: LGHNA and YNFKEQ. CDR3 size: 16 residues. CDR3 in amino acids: CASSPESAARSYEQYF. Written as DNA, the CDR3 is TGTGCCAGCAGCCCAGAGAGTGCTGCCCGCTCCTACGAGCAGTACTTC.

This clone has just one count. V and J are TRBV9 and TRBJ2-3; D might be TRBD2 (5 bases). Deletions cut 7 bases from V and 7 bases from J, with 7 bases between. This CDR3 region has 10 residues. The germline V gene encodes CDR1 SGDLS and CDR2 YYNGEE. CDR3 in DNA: TGTGCCAGCGGGGAGAATACGCAGTATTTT. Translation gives CASGENTQYF.

The CDR3, as DNA: TGCGCCAGCAGCTTTCGGAGCGGGACTAGCGGGCTCAACGAGCAGTACTTC. Encoded protein: CASSFRSGTSGLNEQYF. The chain carries TRBV5-1 and TRBJ2-7, with TRBD2 matching over 12 bases. J lost 5 bases, V lost 2 bases, and 11 bases had no gene match. Per the germline V gene, CDR1 is SGHRS and CDR2 is YFSETQ. The length of the CDR3 is 17 residues.

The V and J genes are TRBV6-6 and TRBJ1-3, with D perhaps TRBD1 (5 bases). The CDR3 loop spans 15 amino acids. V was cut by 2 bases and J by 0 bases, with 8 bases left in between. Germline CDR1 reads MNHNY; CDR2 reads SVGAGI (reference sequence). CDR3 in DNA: TGTGCCAGCAGTTACGGGGCTCCCTCTGGAAACACCATATATTTT. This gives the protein CASSYGAPSGNTIYF.

CDR3 sequence (DNA): TGTGCCAGCAGCTTAGGGGCCGGGACTAGGAAAGAGACCCAGTACTTC. It yields the protein CASSLGAGTRKETQYF. This sequence joins TRBV7-8 and TRBJ2-5; 8 bases map to TRBD2. CDR1 is SGHVS and CDR2 is FQNEAQ in the germline V gene. V dropped 1 base and J dropped 3; count of bases not matched to a gene: 7. The CDR3 is 16 residues long.

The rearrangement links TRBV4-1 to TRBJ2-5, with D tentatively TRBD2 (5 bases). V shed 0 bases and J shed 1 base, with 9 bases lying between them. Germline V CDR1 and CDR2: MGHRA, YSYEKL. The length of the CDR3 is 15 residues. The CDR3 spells CASSQDSSSQETQYF. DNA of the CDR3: TGCGCCAGCAGCCAAGATTCTAGCAGCCAAGAGACCCAGTACTTC.

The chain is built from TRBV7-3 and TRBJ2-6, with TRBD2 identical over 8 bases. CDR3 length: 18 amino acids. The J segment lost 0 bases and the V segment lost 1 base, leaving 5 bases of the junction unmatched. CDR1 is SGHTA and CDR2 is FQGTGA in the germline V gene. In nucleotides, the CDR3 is TGTGCCAGCAGCTTAAATAGCGGGGATAACTCTGGGGCCAACGTCCTGACTTTC. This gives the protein CASSLNSGDNSGANVLTF.

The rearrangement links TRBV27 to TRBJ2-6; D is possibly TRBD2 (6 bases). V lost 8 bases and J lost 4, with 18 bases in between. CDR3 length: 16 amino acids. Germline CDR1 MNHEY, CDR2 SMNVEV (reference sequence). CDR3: CASGGTGASGANVLTF. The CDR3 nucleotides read TGTGCCAGCGGCGGGACTGGGGCGTCAGGGGCCAACGTCCTGACTTTC.